This TCR beta chain was recorded in a study of beta chain features in type 1 diabetes. Investigators reverse transcribed all isolated RNA, so they sequenced expressed TCRB transcripts. Sequencing used immunoSEQ multiplex PCR; TCRdb keeps in-frame clones, though not all of them. The table shows about 930,000 clones, with 15% to 20% occurring only once. Sequenced input: naive CD4+ T cells from blood. This receptor was taken from a woman between 18 and 29 years old in good health.

The CDR3 reads CASSVEPIPAELFF. For the CDR3, the DNA is TGTGCCAGCAGCGTAGAACCGATACCGGCGGAGCTGTTTTTT. This chain links TRBV9 with TRBJ2-2, with D uncertain. CDR3 length equals 14 residues. V was cut by 0 bases and J by 10 bases, with 13 bases left in between. Germline V gives CDR1 SGDLS, CDR2 YYNGEE.